This T cell receptor (beta chain) was documented in a study of T cell responses to AZD1222 COVID-19 vaccine. Study at large: Second doses that came at about 4 or about 12 weeks were put together.

Study-level findings and limits: The donor group comprised mostly white British people and more females; the analysis possibly underestimated clonal diversity. Baseline seropositives among AZD1222 recipients totaled only five to seven. Vaccine-associated CD4 TCRs ranged over spike, dominating at 160-218 and 743-854.

Turning to this clone: Its antigen remains unidentified.

Libraries were prepared by immunoSEQ multiplex PCR; TCRdb keeps only in-frame clonotypes and omits some of them. This sample carries some 120,000 clones, roughly 84% of them seen once, and the ten largest clones take around 12%. V was clipped by 1 base and J by 5 bases, with 13 bases between them. The CDR3 consists of 15 residues. Germline V lookup: CDR1 SGDLS, CDR2 YYNGEE. The TCR originated in an adult in good health. Sequencing was performed on peripheral blood, taken on day 0 of AZD1222 vaccination. The rearrangement joins TRBV9 to TRBJ1-3; tentative D call: TRBD1 (5 bases). In nucleotides, the CDR3 is TGTGCCAGCAGCGTATCCACCGGGGGACGAAACACCATATATTTT. This gives the protein CASSVSTGGRNTIYF.